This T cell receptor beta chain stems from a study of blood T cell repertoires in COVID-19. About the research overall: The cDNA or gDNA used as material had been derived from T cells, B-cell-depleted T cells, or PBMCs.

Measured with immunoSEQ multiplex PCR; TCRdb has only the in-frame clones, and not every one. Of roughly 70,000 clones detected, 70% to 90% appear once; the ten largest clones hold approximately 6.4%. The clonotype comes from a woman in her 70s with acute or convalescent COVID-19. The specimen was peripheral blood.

Written as DNA, the CDR3 is TGTGCCAGCTCACACTTCGGACAGGGCAACACTGAAGCTTTCTTT. Protein product: CASSHFGQGNTEAFF. The V gene is TRBV18, the J gene TRBJ1-1; the match to TRBD1 covers 8 bases. In germline, CDR1 is KGHSH, CDR2 LQKENI. The length of the CDR3 is 15 residues. Trimming took 4 bases from V and 2 from J; bases not matched to a gene: 6.